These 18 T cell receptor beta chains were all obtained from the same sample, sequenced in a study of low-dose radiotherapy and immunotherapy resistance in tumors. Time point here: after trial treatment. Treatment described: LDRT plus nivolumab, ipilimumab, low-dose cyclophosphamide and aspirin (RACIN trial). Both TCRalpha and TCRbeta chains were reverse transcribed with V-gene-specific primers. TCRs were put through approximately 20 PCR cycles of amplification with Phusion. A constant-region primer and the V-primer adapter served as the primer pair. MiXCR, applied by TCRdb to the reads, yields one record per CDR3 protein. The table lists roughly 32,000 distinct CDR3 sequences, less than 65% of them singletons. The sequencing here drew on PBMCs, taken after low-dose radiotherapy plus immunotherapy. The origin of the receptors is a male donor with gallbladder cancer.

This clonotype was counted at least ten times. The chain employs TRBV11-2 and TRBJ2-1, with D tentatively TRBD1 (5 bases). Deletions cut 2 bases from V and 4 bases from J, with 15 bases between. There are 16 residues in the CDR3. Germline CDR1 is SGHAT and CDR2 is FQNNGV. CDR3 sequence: CASSLLRETIYNEQFF. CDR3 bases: TGTGCCAGCAGCTTACTCAGGGAAACCATTTACAATGAGCAGTTCTTC.

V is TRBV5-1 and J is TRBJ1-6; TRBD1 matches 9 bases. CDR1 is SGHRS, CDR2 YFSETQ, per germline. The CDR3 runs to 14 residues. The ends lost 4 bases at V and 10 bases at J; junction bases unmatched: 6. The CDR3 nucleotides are TGCGCCAGCAGCCAGGGACAGGGTCGGTCACCCCTCCACTTT. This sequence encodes CASSQGQGRSPLHF.

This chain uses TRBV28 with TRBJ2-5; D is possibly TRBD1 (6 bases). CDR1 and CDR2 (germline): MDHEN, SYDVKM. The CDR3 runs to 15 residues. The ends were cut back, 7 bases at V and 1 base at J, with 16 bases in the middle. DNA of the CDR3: TGTGCCAGCATGCGGGCAGGGGTATCCCAAGAGACCCAGTACTTC. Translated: CASMRAGVSQETQYF.

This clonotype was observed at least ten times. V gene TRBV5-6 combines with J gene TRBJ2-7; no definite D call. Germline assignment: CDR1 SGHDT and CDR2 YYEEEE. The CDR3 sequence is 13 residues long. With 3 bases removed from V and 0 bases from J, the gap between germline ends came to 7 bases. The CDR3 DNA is TGTGCCAGCAGCTCCTGGGACTCCTACGAGCAGTACTTC. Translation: CASSSWDSYEQYF.

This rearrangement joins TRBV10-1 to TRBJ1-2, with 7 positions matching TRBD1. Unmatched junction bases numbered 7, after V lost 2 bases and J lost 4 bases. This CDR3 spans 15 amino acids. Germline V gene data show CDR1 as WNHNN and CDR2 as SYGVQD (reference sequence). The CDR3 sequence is CASSEDRRGVYGYTF. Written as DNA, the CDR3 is TGCGCCAGCAGTGAGGATCGCAGGGGGGTCTATGGCTACACCTTC.

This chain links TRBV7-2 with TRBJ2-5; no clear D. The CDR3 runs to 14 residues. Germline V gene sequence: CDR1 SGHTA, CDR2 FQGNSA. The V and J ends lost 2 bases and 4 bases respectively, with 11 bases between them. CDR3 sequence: CASSLRFSLETQYF. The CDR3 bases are TGTGCCAGCAGCTTACGCTTCTCTTTAGAGACCCAGTACTTC.

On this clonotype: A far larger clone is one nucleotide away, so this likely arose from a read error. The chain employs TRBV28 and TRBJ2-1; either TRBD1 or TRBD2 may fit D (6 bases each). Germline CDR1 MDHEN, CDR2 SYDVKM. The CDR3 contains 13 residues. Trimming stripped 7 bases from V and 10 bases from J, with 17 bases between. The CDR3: CASNFPGAGEQFF. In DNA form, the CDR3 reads TGTGCCAGCAACTTTCCGGGGGCCGGGGAGCAGTTCTTC.

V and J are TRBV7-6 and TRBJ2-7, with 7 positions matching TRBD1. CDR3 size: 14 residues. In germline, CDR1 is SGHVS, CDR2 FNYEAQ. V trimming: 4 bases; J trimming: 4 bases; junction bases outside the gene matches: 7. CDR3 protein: CASSSHPGQYEQYF. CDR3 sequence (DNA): TGTGCCAGCAGCTCGCACCCGGGACAGTACGAGCAGTACTTC.

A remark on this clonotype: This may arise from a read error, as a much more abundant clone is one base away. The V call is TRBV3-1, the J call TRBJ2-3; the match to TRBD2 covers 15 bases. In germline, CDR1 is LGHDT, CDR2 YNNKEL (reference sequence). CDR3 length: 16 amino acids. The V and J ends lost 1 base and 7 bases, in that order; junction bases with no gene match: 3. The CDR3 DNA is TGTGCCAGCAGCCAAGTCGGGACTAGCGGGAGGAATACGCAGTATTTT. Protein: CASSQVGTSGRNTQYF.

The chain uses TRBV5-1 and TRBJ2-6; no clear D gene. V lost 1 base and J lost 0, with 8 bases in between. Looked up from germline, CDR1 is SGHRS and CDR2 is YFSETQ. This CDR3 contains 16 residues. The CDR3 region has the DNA TGCGCCAGCAGCTTGCCCGTCTTCTCTGGGGCCAACGTCCTGACTTTC. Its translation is CASSLPVFSGANVLTF.

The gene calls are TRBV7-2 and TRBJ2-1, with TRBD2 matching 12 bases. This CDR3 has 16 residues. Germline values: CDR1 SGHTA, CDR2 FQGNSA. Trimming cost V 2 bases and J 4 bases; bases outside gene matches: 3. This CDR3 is CASSLRTSGAYNEQFF. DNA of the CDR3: TGTGCCAGCAGCTTAAGGACTAGCGGGGCTTACAATGAGCAGTTCTTC.

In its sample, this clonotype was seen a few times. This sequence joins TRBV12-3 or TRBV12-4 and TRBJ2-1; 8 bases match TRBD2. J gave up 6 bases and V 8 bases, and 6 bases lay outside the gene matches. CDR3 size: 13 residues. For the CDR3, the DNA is TGTGCCAGCTCACCGGGGGGGGGCAATGAGCAGTTCTTC. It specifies CASSPGGGNEQFF.

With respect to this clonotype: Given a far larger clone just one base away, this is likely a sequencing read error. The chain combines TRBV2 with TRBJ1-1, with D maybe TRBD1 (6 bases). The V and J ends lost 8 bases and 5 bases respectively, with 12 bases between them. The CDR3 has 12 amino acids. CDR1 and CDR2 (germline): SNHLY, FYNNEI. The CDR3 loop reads CASGQGGTEAFF. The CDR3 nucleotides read TGTGCCAGCGGCCAAGGGGGTACTGAAGCTTTCTTT.

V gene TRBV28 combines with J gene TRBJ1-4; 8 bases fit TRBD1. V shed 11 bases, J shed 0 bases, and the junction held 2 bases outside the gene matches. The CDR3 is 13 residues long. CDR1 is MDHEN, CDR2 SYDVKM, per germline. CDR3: CAARGPTNEKLFF. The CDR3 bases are TGTGCCGCCAGGGGGCCAACTAATGAAAAACTGTTTTTT. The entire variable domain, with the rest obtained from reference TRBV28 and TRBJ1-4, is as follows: DVKVTQSSRYLVKRTGEKVFLECVQDMDHENMFWYRQDPGLGLRLIYFSYDVKMKEKGDIPEGYSVSREKKERFSLILESASTNQTSMYLCAARGPTNEKLFFGSGTQLSVL.

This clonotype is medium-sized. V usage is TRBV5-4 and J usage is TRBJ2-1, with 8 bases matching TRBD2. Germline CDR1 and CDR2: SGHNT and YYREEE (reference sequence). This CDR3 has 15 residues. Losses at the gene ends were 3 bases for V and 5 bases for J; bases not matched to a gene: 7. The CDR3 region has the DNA TGTGCCAGCAGCTCTGTACGGGGGGGGGACAATGAGCAGTTCTTC. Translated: CASSSVRGGDNEQFF. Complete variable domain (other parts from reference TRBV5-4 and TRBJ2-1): ETGVTQSPTHLIKTRGQQVTLRCSSQSGHNTVSWYQQALGQGPQFIFQYYREEENGRGNFPPRFSGLQFPNYSSELNVNALELDDSALYLCASSSVRGGDNEQFFGPGTRLTVL.

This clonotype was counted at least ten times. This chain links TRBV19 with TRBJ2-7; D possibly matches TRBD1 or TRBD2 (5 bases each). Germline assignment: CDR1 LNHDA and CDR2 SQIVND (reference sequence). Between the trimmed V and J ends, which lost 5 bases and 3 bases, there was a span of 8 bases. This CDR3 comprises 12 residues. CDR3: CASSPRGYEQYF. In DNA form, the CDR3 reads TGTGCCAGTAGTCCGAGGGGCTACGAGCAGTACTTC.

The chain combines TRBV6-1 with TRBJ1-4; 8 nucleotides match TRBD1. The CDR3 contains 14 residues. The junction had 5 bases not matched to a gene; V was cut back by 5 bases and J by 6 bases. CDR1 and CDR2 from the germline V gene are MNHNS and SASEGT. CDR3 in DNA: TGTGCCAGCAGTAACAGGGGGGGGGATGAAAAACTGTTTTTT. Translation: CASSNRGGDEKLFF.

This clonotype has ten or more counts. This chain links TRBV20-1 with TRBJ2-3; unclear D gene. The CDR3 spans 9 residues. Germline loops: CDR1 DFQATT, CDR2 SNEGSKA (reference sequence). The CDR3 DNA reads TGCAGGTGGCCAGATACGCAGTATTTT. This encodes CRWPDTQYF.